This TCR beta chain originates from a study of blood T cell repertoires in COVID-19. This clone was counted only a few times. CDR1 is GTSNPN and CDR2 is SVGIG in the germline V gene (reference sequence). There are 16 residues in the CDR3. V was pared by 1 base and J by 4 bases, with 16 bases between. Original processing methods: Reference gene primer amplification in the assay estimated nucleated cell counts. Sequencing was performed with immunoSEQ multiplex PCR; in TCRdb, only in-frame clones are kept and a portion is missing. Clone size and the V and J calls come from that table; the DNA yielded D and trimming. Of fewer than 450,000 clones listed, 75% to 90% are singletons.

Sequencing used peripheral blood. The clonotype comes from a woman in her fifties or sixties with COVID-19, enrolled during active disease. The rearrangement uses TRBV30 and TRBJ2-2; D might be TRBD2 (6 bases). CDR3 sequence: CAWSEKRARGTGELFF. Here the CDR3 DNA reads TGTGCCTGGAGTGAGAAGCGGGCCCGTGGCACCGGGGAGCTGTTTTTT.